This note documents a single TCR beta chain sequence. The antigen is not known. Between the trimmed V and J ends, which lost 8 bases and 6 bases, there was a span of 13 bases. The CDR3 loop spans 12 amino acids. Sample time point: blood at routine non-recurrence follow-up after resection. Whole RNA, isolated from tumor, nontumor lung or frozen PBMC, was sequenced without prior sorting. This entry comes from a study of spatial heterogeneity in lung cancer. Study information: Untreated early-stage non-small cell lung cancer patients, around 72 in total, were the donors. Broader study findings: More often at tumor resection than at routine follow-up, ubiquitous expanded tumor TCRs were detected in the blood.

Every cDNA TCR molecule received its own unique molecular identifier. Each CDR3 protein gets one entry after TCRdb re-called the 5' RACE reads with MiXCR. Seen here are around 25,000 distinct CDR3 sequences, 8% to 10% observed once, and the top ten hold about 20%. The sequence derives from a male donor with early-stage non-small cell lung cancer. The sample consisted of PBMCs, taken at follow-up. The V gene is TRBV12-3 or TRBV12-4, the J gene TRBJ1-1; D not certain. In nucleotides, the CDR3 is TGTGCCAGCCGAACGGGTGTCGCTGAAGCTTTCTTT. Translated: CASRTGVAEAFF.